The clone carrying this T cell receptor (beta chain) was picked up a small number of times. The data belong to a study of blood T cell repertoires in COVID-19. At the level of the study: The United States, Italy and Spain provided the acute and convalescent COVID-19 samples. The cDNA or gDNA used as material had been derived from T cells, B-cell-depleted T cells, or PBMCs.

V was pared by 3 bases and J by 4 bases, with 15 bases between. This CDR3 comprises 14 residues. CDR1 and CDR2 from the germline V gene are GTSNPN and SVGIG (reference sequence). Authors' methods: Reference gene primers were amplified, and this amplification served to estimate nucleated cell counts. TCRdb's copy holds only in-frame clones and misses some; the assay was immunoSEQ multiplex PCR. For V, J and clone size, that table is used; D and trimming come from the DNA. The sample records tens of thousands of clones, around four fifths being singletons. V gene TRBV30 combines with J gene TRBJ1-2, with TRBD1 as a possible D gene (6 bases). This sequence originates from a human donor in a cohort sampled during active COVID-19. The sequenced sample consisted of peripheral blood. The CDR3 reads CAWRPGQYSYGYTF. For the CDR3, the DNA is TGTGCCTGGAGACCAGGACAGTATTCCTATGGCTACACCTTC. Based on the CDR3 plus reference TRBV30 and TRBJ1-2, the full variable domain is SQTIHQWPATLVQPVGSPLSLECTVEGTSNPNLYWYRQAAGRGLQLLFYSVGIGQISSEVPQNLSASRPQDRQFILSSKKLLLSDSGFYLCAWRPGQYSYGYTFGSGTRLTVV.